This entry is about one T cell receptor (beta chain). The source of the sample is a study of blood T cells in healthy people across ages. Looked up from germline, CDR1 is SGHAT and CDR2 is FQNNGV. The germline V and J ends were trimmed by 4 bases and 2 bases, with 13 bases remaining between them. The CDR3 has 15 residues. A second roughly 6 to 11 cycle PCR used barcoded and J-beta primers. TCRdb independently ran MiXCR on the 5' RACE reads; one entry per CDR3 protein. The sample yields roughly 410,000 distinct CDR3 sequences, about 52% seen once. The clonotype was recovered from a man aged 55 to 70 in good health. This chain uses TRBV11-2 with TRBJ2-3; D may be TRBD2 (6 bases). Sequenced: blood. The CDR3 DNA is TGTGCCAGCAGCTCGGACTACGGCTCCACAGATACGCAGTATTTT. This sequence encodes CASSSDYGSTDTQYF.